One and the same sample provided the 10 T cell receptor beta chains below, sequenced in a study of human T cells and chemical hapten exposure. MiXCR was run by TCRdb on the RACE reads, yielding one entry per CDR3 protein. The sample consists of 28,000 or so distinct CDR3 sequences, 4.5% to 7.5% of them appearing once. Time point defined: patch test 3, about 24 weeks after DPC sensitization. The treatment here: therapeutic diphenylcyclopropenone sensitization with weekly scalp DPC. The input for sequencing was whole blood, taken in connection with sensitization to the hapten diphenylcyclopropenone (DPC). The receptors stem from a man aged 25-45 years with alopecia areata. Some clones in this sample may be carry-over from other donors' samples.

This clonotype was observed a few times. This sequence joins TRBV12-3 or TRBV12-4 and TRBJ2-7, with D hard to call. Trimming took 3 bases from V and 0 from J, leaving 9 bases between them. The CDR3 covers 14 residues. CDR3: CASSFVADSYEQYF. The CDR3 coding sequence is TGTGCCAGCAGTTTTGTGGCAGACTCCTACGAGCAGTACTTC.

This clonotype was seen many times. The chain recombines TRBV4-2 with TRBJ2-7; TRBD1 aligns across 9 bases. The germline CDR1 and CDR2 sequences are LGHNA and YNFKEQ. Trimming at V came to 4 bases and at J to 5 bases, leaving 9 bases not matched to a gene. The CDR3 has 15 amino acids. The CDR3 DNA is TGTGCCAGCAGCCGAGGACTCACAGGGGGCAACGAGCAGTACTTC. It specifies CASSRGLTGGNEQYF.

There are many counts of this clonotype. The chain recombines TRBV9 with TRBJ2-1, with 10 nucleotides matching TRBD2. Trimming cost V 0 bases and J 9 bases; bases outside gene matches: 12. CDR1 and CDR2 (germline): SGDLS, YYNGEE. The CDR3 loop spans 17 amino acids. The CDR3 DNA reads as TGTGCCAGCAGCGTAGCTACGGAAGCGGGGGGGCCCGGTGAGCAGTTCTTC. Translating gives CASSVATEAGGPGEQFF.

This clonotype was detected many times. The chain is built from TRBV27 and TRBJ2-1; D remains unclear. V lost 1 base and J lost 6, with 4 bases in between. Germline V CDR1 and CDR2: MNHEY, SMNVEV (reference sequence). The CDR3 is 12 residues long. The CDR3 nucleotides read TGTGCCAGCAGTTTATACCGCAATGAGCAGTTCTTC. It codes for CASSLYRNEQFF.

The sample holds many counts of this clonotype. The chain is built from TRBV11-3 and TRBJ1-1, with 7 bases fitting TRBD1. CDR1 is SGHNT, CDR2 YENEEA, per germline. CDR3 size: 15 residues. The V segment lost 1 base and the J segment 0 bases; nucleotides outside the gene matches: 2. CDR3 sequence: CASSLGGGLNTEAFF. DNA of the CDR3: TGTGCCAGCAGCTTAGGAGGGGGCTTGAACACTGAAGCTTTCTTT.

This clonotype occurred many times. A junction end diverges from the germline sequence, so it may reflect a read error. The V call is TRBV6-2 or TRBV6-3, the J call TRBJ1-5; D is ambiguous. The CDR3 extends over 12 amino acids. The germline V gene has CDR1 MNHEY and CDR2 SVGEGT. CDR3 region: CASSHSGQPQHF. In DNA, the CDR3 is TGTGCCAGCAGTCACTCGGGTCAGCCCCAGCATTTT.

This clonotype was observed many times. This chain joins TRBV20-1 and TRBJ1-2; D perhaps matches TRBD1 (5 bases). CDR1 and CDR2 (germline): DFQATT, SNEGSKA (reference sequence). The CDR3 runs 13 residues. With 3 bases removed from V and 6 bases from J, the gap between germline ends came to 14 bases. The CDR3 bases are TGCAGTGCTAGGTCAGGGTTGGCGGATGGCTACACCTTC. It specifies CSARSGLADGYTF.

This clonotype was observed at least ten times. This chain joins TRBV29-1 and TRBJ2-5; the D is unclear. This CDR3 contains 11 residues. Germline V gives CDR1 SQVTM, CDR2 ANQGSEA. V lost 1 base, J lost 4 bases, and 4 bases lay in between. The CDR3 here is CSVEGGETQYF. The CDR3 bases are TGCAGCGTTGAAGGCGGAGAGACCCAGTACTTC.

This clonotype was counted ten times or more. This chain joins TRBV10-3 and TRBJ2-3, with TRBD2 matching over 8 bases. Germline loops: CDR1 ENHRY, CDR2 SYGVKD. V lost 7 bases, J lost 3 bases, and 3 bases stayed unmatched. The CDR3 loop spans 13 amino acids. For the CDR3, the DNA is TGTGCCATCAATCCTAGCGGGACAGATACGCAGTATTTT. Residues: CAINPSGTDTQYF.

This clonotype has a count of ten or more. The chain has TRBV30 and TRBJ2-6; no clear D. V shed 3 bases and J shed 4 bases, with 7 bases lying between them. Germline V CDR1 and CDR2: GTSNPN, SVGIG (reference sequence). This CDR3 comprises 13 residues. The CDR3 reads CAWRSTGANVLTF. CDR3 bases: TGTGCCTGGAGAAGCACAGGGGCCAACGTCCTGACTTTC.